The 29 T cell receptor beta chains in this list originate from one sample, sequenced in a study of T cells in Graves' hyperthyroidism and ophthalmopathy. RNA transcripts served as the template for amplifying TCR beta CDR3 regions. The study used the HTBI primer set for a first-round RT-PCR of the TCR CDR3. TCRdb called the multiplex PCR reads again in MiXCR, with one record for every CDR3 protein. The sample consists of hundreds of thousands of distinct CDR3 sequences, 35% to 45% of them appearing once. The specimen was blood. These TCRs come from a man aged 18 to 29 with Graves' hyperthyroidism.

The chain recombines TRBV6-5 with TRBJ1-2; 9 bases map to TRBD1. This CDR3 is 18 amino acids long. The V gene end was trimmed by 7 bases and the J gene end by 7 bases; junction bases not matched to a gene: 22. CDR1 and CDR2 from the germline V gene are MNHEY and SVGAGI. The CDR3 region has the DNA TGTGCCAGCATCACTTGGGGGACAGGGACGTTGAGTACAGGTGGCTACACCTTC. Translating it yields CASITWGTGTLSTGGYTF.

A remark on this clonotype: An end of the junction does not agree with germline; a read error may underlie this. This chain links TRBV12-3 or TRBV12-4 with TRBJ1-2, with a weak D call TRBD1 (5 bases). This CDR3 contains 13 residues. CDR3 nucleotides: TGTGCCGGCAGTCCAGGGTTAGGCTATGGCTACACCTTC. Its translation: CAGSPGLGYGYTF.

This clonotype has at least ten counts. The V gene is TRBV2, the J gene TRBJ1-2; 10 nucleotides align to TRBD1. After removal of 8 bases from V and 3 bases from J, the junction contained 12 bases not matched to a gene. The CDR3 loop spans 16 amino acids. Germline V gene lookup returns CDR1 SNHLY and CDR2 FYNNEI. The CDR3 DNA reads as TGTGCCAGCCCCACCGGGACAGGGGAGAGAGACTATGGCTACACCTTC. It translates to CASPTGTGERDYGYTF.

This chain uses TRBV11-2 with TRBJ1-2; D uncertain. CDR1 and CDR2 (germline): SGHAT, FQNNGV. V gave up 7 bases and J gave up 8 bases, with 20 bases separating them. The length of the CDR3 is 14 residues. CDR3 in amino acids: CASTRELWRKGYTF. CDR3 bases: TGTGCCAGCACCCGCGAGCTGTGGCGGAAGGGCTACACCTTC.

The rearrangement links TRBV5-1 to TRBJ1-5; maybe TRBD1 (6 bases). V lost 2 bases, J lost 6 bases, and 12 bases lay in between. The CDR3 length is 14 residues. CDR1 and CDR2 (germline): SGHRS, YFSETQ. DNA of the CDR3: TGCGCCAGCAGCTTTGGGGGGCAAGGTCAGCCCCAGCATTTT. Its protein is CASSFGGQGQPQHF.

This rearrangement joins TRBV7-9 to TRBJ2-7, with D hard to call. Trimming removed 0 bases at V and 7 bases at J, with 10 bases between. The CDR3 consists of 13 residues. Germline values: CDR1 SEHNR, CDR2 FQNEAQ (reference sequence). The CDR3 sequence is CASSLAFAREQYF. The CDR3 nucleotides read TGTGCCAGCAGCTTAGCGTTTGCCAGGGAGCAGTACTTC.

This clonotype was recorded at least ten times. The chain couples TRBV20-1 to TRBJ1-6; D unresolved. V was shortened by 4 bases and J by 8 bases, with 12 bases between the two germline ends. The CDR3 is 13 residues long. Germline assignment: CDR1 DFQATT and CDR2 SNEGSKA (reference sequence). CDR3 in DNA: TGCAGTGCTACCGAAGAGCCGGATTCACCCCTCCACTTT. Its protein is CSATEEPDSPLHF.

V is TRBV7-2 and J is TRBJ2-7; 9 nucleotides align to TRBD2. This CDR3 has 16 amino acids. The germline V gene encodes CDR1 SGHTA and CDR2 FQGNSA. V was pared by 1 base and J by 5 bases, with 9 bases of the junction left unmatched. The CDR3 nucleotides are TGTGCCAGCAGCTTAGTGGGACTAGCCACAGGGGACGAGCAGTACTTC. It yields the protein CASSLVGLATGDEQYF.

The chain employs TRBV6-1 and TRBJ1-2; TRBD1 agrees at 7 bases. There are 13 residues in the CDR3. Trimming removed 7 bases from V and 7 bases from J; junction bases left unmatched: 9. CDR1 is MNHNS, CDR2 SASEGT, per germline. In DNA, the CDR3 is TGTGCCAGCAACCAAAGAGGGGGCACTGGCTACACCTTC. Amino acids: CASNQRGGTGYTF.

This clonotype was observed many times. This rearrangement joins TRBV7-9 to TRBJ2-7; no definite D call. Germline CDR1 reads SEHNR; CDR2 reads FQNEAQ (reference sequence). The V and J ends lost 0 bases and 6 bases respectively, with 9 bases between them. The CDR3 has 13 amino acids. The CDR3 region is CASSLAVPIEQYF. The CDR3, as DNA: TGTGCCAGCAGCTTAGCAGTGCCGATCGAGCAGTACTTC.

A word on this clonotype: One end of the junction does not line up with germline, which may come from a read error. The CDR3: CASSLERANTGELFF. The DNA of the CDR3 is TGCGCCAGCAGCCTTGAGCGGGCGAACACCGGGGAGCTGTTTTTT. V gene TRBV5-4 combines with J gene TRBJ2-2; a possible D gene is TRBD2 (6 bases). CDR1 is SGHNT and CDR2 is YYREEE in the germline V gene (reference sequence). The CDR3 covers 15 residues.

This clonotype was detected only once. The V gene is TRBV10-3, the J gene TRBJ1-1; TRBD1 matches at 7 bases. Germline V gene sequence: CDR1 ENHRY, CDR2 SYGVKD. This CDR3 is built from 16 residues. V shed 10 bases and J 2 bases; nucleotides not matched to a gene: 16. In DNA form, the CDR3 reads TGTGCCACCTCTCAAAAACCGGGACAGATTAACACTGAAGCTTTCTTT. Protein sequence: CATSQKPGQINTEAFF.

The table lists this clonotype with a few counts. The chain links TRBV6-1 to TRBJ1-1; D ambiguous. The V gene's germline CDR1 is MNHNS and CDR2 SASEGT. The germline V and J ends were trimmed by 7 bases and 0 bases, with 3 bases remaining between them. The CDR3 has 11 residues. This CDR3 is CASNVNTEAFF. The DNA for the CDR3 is TGTGCCAGCAACGTGAACACTGAAGCTTTCTTT.

The chain has TRBV20-1 and TRBJ2-5; D might be TRBD1 (6 bases). The V end was cut by 2 bases, the J end by 1 base, with 8 bases between. Germline CDR1 and CDR2: DFQATT and SNEGSKA (reference sequence). CDR3 length equals 13 residues. The CDR3 coding sequence is TGCAGTGCTAGAAGGGGGTCCCAAGAGACCCAGTACTTC. Amino acid sequence: CSARRGSQETQYF.

This clonotype showed up just once. A much larger clone differs from this one at a single base, so this may be a read error. V and J are TRBV20-1 and TRBJ2-2; 7 bases fit TRBD1. The V and J ends lost 1 base and 1 base, in that order; junction bases with no gene match: 9. Germline V gene sequence: CDR1 DFQATT, CDR2 SNEGSKA (reference sequence). This CDR3 has 17 residues. The CDR3 nucleotides are TGCAGTGCTAGAGGGGAAGGGGGCAACAAGAACACCGGGGAGCTGTTTTTT. Translated, it gives CSARGEGGNKNTGELFF.

The genes are TRBV7-2 and TRBJ2-3; 7 bases align to TRBD2. Germline trimming cut 5 bases from V and 3 bases from J; bases unmatched to any gene: 14. CDR1 is SGHTA and CDR2 is FQGNSA in the germline V gene. The CDR3 covers 17 residues. The CDR3 coding sequence is TGTGCCAGCAGCCAAGAGCCGGGACTACTCAGGACAGATACGCAGTATTTT. It encodes CASSQEPGLLRTDTQYF. Full variable domain (outside the CDR3, taken from reference TRBV7-2 and TRBJ2-3): GAGVSQSPSNKVTEKGKDVELRCDPISGHTALYWYRQSLGQGLEFLIYFQGNSAPDKSGLPSDRFSAERTGGSVSTLTIQRTQQEDSAVYLCASSQEPGLLRTDTQYFGPGTRLTVL.

The sample holds a few counts of this clonotype. The V and J genes are TRBV6-6 and TRBJ1-5, with D unresolved. CDR1 is MNHNY and CDR2 is SVGAGI in the germline V gene (reference sequence). The germline V and J ends were trimmed by 2 bases and 3 bases, with 14 bases remaining between them. The CDR3 has 16 residues. In nucleotides, the CDR3 is TGTGCCAGCAGTTACCTGGGCCAGTCCCACAATCAGCCCCAGCATTTT. It encodes CASSYLGQSHNQPQHF.

The V gene is TRBV7-3, the J gene TRBJ1-3; D remains unclear. Trimming took off 5 bases at V and 3 bases at J, with 11 bases between the two ends. The CDR3 consists of 14 residues. Germline V gene sequence: CDR1 SGHTA, CDR2 FQGTGA. The CDR3 DNA reads TGTGCCAGCAGCCCCCCGGGATATGGAAACACCATATATTTT. Residues: CASSPPGYGNTIYF.

This chain joins TRBV9 and TRBJ1-1, with 9 bases fitting TRBD2. The DNA end favors TRBJ2-2, so the J call may be wrong. The CDR3 is 16 residues long. Germline CDR1 and CDR2: SGDLS and YYNGEE. The CDR3 spells CASSQSGRLAAGELFF. The CDR3 region has the DNA TGTGCCAGCAGCCAAAGTGGAAGACTAGCGGCCGGGGAGCTGTTTTTT.

Many counts were recorded for this clonotype. V and J are TRBV20-1 and TRBJ2-5; maybe TRBD1 (5 bases). Per the germline V gene, CDR1 is DFQATT and CDR2 is SNEGSKA (reference sequence). The ends were cut back, 2 bases at V and 5 bases at J, with 15 bases in the middle. The CDR3 has 14 residues. In DNA, the CDR3 is TGCAGTGCTAGATCCCCGACAGAGATTGAGACCCAGTACTTC. Translating it yields CSARSPTEIETQYF.

The chain combines TRBV5-6 with TRBJ2-7, with a tentative D call TRBD1 (5 bases). The CDR3 extends over 15 amino acids. Germline lookup yields CDR1 SGHDT and CDR2 YYEEEE. V shed 4 bases and J shed 0 bases, with 14 bases lying between them. CDR3 nucleotide sequence: TGTGCCAGCAGCGGGTTCTGGACAAGCTCCTACGAGCAGTACTTC. It codes for CASSGFWTSSYEQYF.

This clonotype turned up a few times. One end of the junction fails to match germline, which may point to a read error. This chain connects TRBV7-7 to TRBJ1-5; 9 bases match TRBD1. The CDR3 consists of 21 residues. Germline V gene lookup returns CDR1 SSHAT and CDR2 FNYEAQ (reference sequence). For the CDR3, the DNA is TGTGCTAGCAGCTTAGGGGCCGGACAGGGGTTGGGGATACACGGCAATCAGCCCCAGCATTTT. It codes for CASSLGAGQGLGIHGNQPQHF.

This clonotype was detected ten times or more. The chain recombines TRBV9 with TRBJ1-4; TRBD1 aligns across 9 bases. Germline V gene sequence: CDR1 SGDLS, CDR2 YYNGEE. The V segment lost 4 bases and the J segment 5 bases; nucleotides outside the gene matches: 3. This CDR3 contains 14 residues. This chain's CDR3 is CASSSGQGNEKLFF. In DNA form, the CDR3 reads TGTGCCAGCAGCTCGGGACAGGGAAATGAAAAACTGTTTTTT.

Only a few counts were recorded for this clonotype. The V gene is TRBV4-3, the J gene TRBJ1-1, with a tentative D call TRBD1 (5 bases). CDR3 size: 13 residues. V gave up 0 bases and J gave up 10 bases, with 12 bases separating them. Germline lookup yields CDR1 LGHNA and CDR2 YSLEER. CDR3 amino acids: CASSQDLGTSAFF. The CDR3 nucleotides read TGCGCCAGCAGCCAAGATTTAGGGACTTCAGCTTTCTTT.

This clonotype showed up just a few times. This chain uses TRBV15 with TRBJ2-5, with 8 nucleotides matching TRBD1. The germline CDR1 and CDR2 sequences are LNHNV and YYDKDF (reference sequence). CDR3 length: 17 amino acids. The V and J ends lost 0 bases and 2 bases, in that order; junction bases with no gene match: 8. CDR3: CATSRDLGQGGQETQYF. The CDR3 DNA reads as TGTGCCACCAGCAGAGATCTCGGACAGGGCGGTCAAGAGACCCAGTACTTC.

About this clonotype itself: One end of the junction is discordant with germline, which a read error may explain. The rearrangement joins TRBV27 to TRBJ1-1; D uncertain. CDR1 and CDR2 from the germline V gene are MNHEY and SMNVEV (reference sequence). The CDR3 loop spans 12 amino acids. The CDR3 sequence is CASSFGNSEAFF. The CDR3 DNA is TGTGCCAGCAGTTTTGGGAACAGTGAAGCTTTCTTT.

This clonotype has only a few counts. This chain links TRBV12-3 or TRBV12-4 with TRBJ2-7; a possible D gene is TRBD1 (5 bases). The CDR3 length is 11 residues. V was cut by 3 bases and J by 13 bases, with 13 bases left in between. The CDR3, as DNA: TGTGCCAGCAGTTTTAGACAGAGAGTATACTTC. This codes for CASSFRQRVYF.

Of note for this clonotype: A much larger clone sits a single nucleotide away, making a read error possible. The chain couples TRBV7-6 to TRBJ1-2; D is undetermined. This CDR3 region has 12 residues. The germline gives CDR1 SGHVS, CDR2 FNYEAQ. CDR3 sequence reads: CASSPPHYDYTF. The DNA of the CDR3 is TGTGCCAGCAGCCCGCCACACTATGACTACACCTTC.

The chain recombines TRBV6-6 with TRBJ2-2; D remains ambiguous. The V end was cut by 5 bases, the J end by 6 bases, with 7 bases between. CDR3 length equals 12 residues. Germline assignment: CDR1 MNHNY and CDR2 SVGAGI (reference sequence). The CDR3 protein is CASSTPAGELFF. In nucleotides, the CDR3 is TGTGCCAGCAGTACTCCGGCCGGGGAGCTGTTTTTT.